These 31 T cell receptor beta chains originate from one sample sequenced in a study of blood T cell repertoires in COVID-19. Produced via immunoSEQ multiplex PCR; TCRdb's table is partial and in-frame only. The sample contains 43,000 or so clones, roughly 87% of which appear only once. Material for sequencing was peripheral blood. The source of these receptors is an older woman with acute or convalescent COVID-19.

The rearrangement uses TRBV30 and TRBJ1-1, with 7 bases that match TRBD1. The ends lost 5 bases at V and 10 bases at J; junction bases unmatched: 16. The germline V gene has CDR1 GTSNPN and CDR2 SVGIG (reference sequence). The CDR3 length is 14 residues. The CDR3 nucleotides read TGTGCCTGGGGGAAGAGGGGCCCCAGGGGGTCAGCTTTCTTT. It yields the protein CAWGKRGPRGSAFF.

The rearrangement links TRBV19 to TRBJ1-5; no reliable D call. Deletions cut 8 bases from V and 0 bases from J, with 17 bases between. The V gene's germline CDR1 is LNHDA and CDR2 SQIVND (reference sequence). This CDR3 has 16 residues. The DNA of the CDR3 is TGTGCCAGTTTGCCCCGAACAGTGTATAGCAATCAGCCCCAGCATTTT. This codes for CASLPRTVYSNQPQHF.

The CDR3 coding sequence is TGTGCCAGCAGTGAAAATAGCGGGGTCCTAGCCGGGGAGCTGTTTTTT. It codes for CASSENSGVLAGELFF. J is TRBJ2-2 and V is TRBV6-1; TRBD2 aligns across 8 bases. V gave up 2 bases and J gave up 6 bases; unmatched junction bases: 8. The CDR3 has 16 amino acids. Germline CDR1 is MNHNS and CDR2 is SASEGT.

V and J are TRBV11-3 and TRBJ2-1, with D possibly matching TRBD2 (6 bases). Per germline, CDR1 SGHNT and CDR2 YENEEA. V dropped 5 bases and J dropped 7 bases, with 12 bases sitting between them. The CDR3 has 13 amino acids. The CDR3 sequence: CASSTGSTNEQFF. CDR3 coding DNA: TGTGCCAGCAGCACCGGGAGTACTAATGAGCAGTTCTTC.

The gene calls are TRBV19 and TRBJ2-2; 8 bases agree with TRBD1. Germline CDR1 reads LNHDA; CDR2 reads SQIVND (reference sequence). J gave up 5 bases and V 10 bases, and 9 bases lay outside the gene matches. This CDR3 comprises 14 residues. The CDR3: CATLDRDITGELFF. The CDR3, as DNA: TGTGCCACCCTGGACAGGGACATAACCGGGGAGCTGTTTTTT.

The gene calls are TRBV20-1 and TRBJ1-2; D gene unclear. This CDR3 has 9 amino acids. Trimming took 5 bases from V and 5 from J, leaving 3 bases between them. Per germline, CDR1 DFQATT and CDR2 SNEGSKA (reference sequence). The CDR3 loop reads CSAQYGYTF. CDR3 bases: TGCAGTGCTCAATATGGCTACACCTTC.

CDR3 DNA: TGTGCCAGCGGCGGGGGCGACCTCACAGATACGCAGTATTTT. This codes for CASGGGDLTDTQYF. V gene TRBV2 combines with J gene TRBJ2-3; TRBD2 might be the D (7 bases). The CDR3 runs to 14 residues. V lost 8 bases to trimming and J lost 2 bases, with 14 bases between them. Germline V lookup: CDR1 SNHLY, CDR2 FYNNEI.

The chain joins TRBV30 to TRBJ2-6; 8 bases agree with TRBD1. Germline assignment: CDR1 GTSNPN and CDR2 SVGIG (reference sequence). Germline trimming cut 1 base from V and 2 bases from J; bases unmatched to any gene: 4. The CDR3 consists of 16 residues. The CDR3 DNA reads as TGTGCCTGGAGTGCTCAGGGGGCAGCTGGGGCCAACGTCCTGACTTTC. Translated: CAWSAQGAAGANVLTF.

The chain links TRBV11-3 to TRBJ1-2; tentatively, D is TRBD1 (5 bases). V was clipped by 5 bases and J by 2 bases, with 12 bases between them. The CDR3 loop spans 14 amino acids. CDR1 SGHNT and CDR2 YENEEA come from the germline V gene. CDR3 amino acids: CASSADKENYGYTF. The CDR3 DNA is TGTGCCAGCAGCGCGGACAAGGAAAACTATGGCTACACCTTC. The full variable domain, completed using reference TRBV11-3 and TRBJ1-2, is EAGVVQSPRYKIIEKKQPVAFWCNPISGHNTLYWYLQNLGQGPELLIRYENEEAVDDSQLPKDRFSAERLKGVDSTLKIQPAELGDSAVYLCASSADKENYGYTFGSGTRLTVV.

The chain is built from TRBV18 and TRBJ2-1, with 7 bases identical to TRBD1. Trimming at V came to 4 bases and at J to 4 bases, leaving 1 base not matched to a gene. Germline-derived CDR1 and CDR2 are KGHSH and LQKENI. The CDR3 loop spans 13 amino acids. CDR3 sequence: CASSRGQYNEQFF. CDR3 bases: TGTGCCAGCTCACGGGGACAGTACAATGAGCAGTTCTTC.

This chain uses TRBV11-2 with TRBJ2-1; the match to TRBD1 covers 7 bases. With 0 bases clipped from V and 6 bases from J, the junction kept 11 bases outside the gene matches. CDR1 is SGHAT, CDR2 FQNNGV, per germline. This CDR3 spans 17 amino acids. The CDR3 region has the DNA TGTGCCAGCAGCTTAGACCCCGGCAGGGGGATTTCCAATGAGCAGTTCTTC. It is translated as CASSLDPGRGISNEQFF.

The chain's CDR3 is CASTDPGTGRSGANVLTF. CDR3 coding DNA: TGTGCCAGCACCGACCCCGGGACAGGGCGGTCTGGGGCCAACGTCCTGACTTTC. The V gene is TRBV21-1, the J gene TRBJ2-6; the D call in the table, TRBD1, was not verified against the DNA. TRBV21-1 is reported as a pseudogene. The CDR3 totals 18 residues.

The V call is TRBV27, the J call TRBJ1-1; weak D call: TRBD1 (5 bases). The CDR3 is 16 amino acids. CDR1 is MNHEY and CDR2 is SMNVEV in the germline V gene (reference sequence). V shed 4 bases and J shed 9 bases, with 24 bases lying between them. CDR3 nucleotide sequence: TGTGCCAGCAGTTCCCACGGGGGAGGGAAGAAAAATCAAGCTTTCTTT. Encoded protein: CASSSHGGGKKNQAFF.

The chain recombines TRBV19 with TRBJ2-3, with 8 bases identical to TRBD2. The J segment lost 2 bases and the V segment lost 2 bases, leaving 6 bases of the junction unmatched. This CDR3 spans 16 amino acids. Per the germline V gene, CDR1 is LNHDA and CDR2 is SQIVND (reference sequence). The CDR3 DNA follows: TGTGCCAGTAGTATAACAGCGGGGGAGTTCACAGATACGCAGTATTTT. Translated: CASSITAGEFTDTQYF.

The chain joins TRBV4-2 to TRBJ2-3; 7 bases line up with TRBD2. The CDR3 runs 16 residues. Germline lookup yields CDR1 LGHNA and CDR2 YNFKEQ. V lost 0 bases, J lost 1 base, and 4 bases stayed unmatched. The CDR3 loop is CASSQDASGGTDTQYF. In DNA, the CDR3 is TGTGCCAGCAGCCAAGATGCGAGCGGGGGCACAGATACGCAGTATTTT.

This clone was detected a few times. The rearrangement links TRBV21-1 to TRBJ1-1; the table's D call, TRBD1, was not checked against the DNA. TRBV21-1 is classified as a pseudogene. The CDR3 is 17 amino acids. CDR3 region: CASSSYREGALDTEAFF. The CDR3 DNA follows: TGTGCCAGCAGCTCCTACCGAGAGGGGGCGTTGGACACTGAAGCTTTCTTT.

Details on this clone: One junction end does not reproduce the germline sequence, and a read error may be involved. CDR3: CASAPEPGQPGYF. As DNA, the CDR3 is TGTGCCAGCGCGCCTGAACCGGGACAGCCGGGGTACTTC. J is TRBJ1-2 and V is TRBV25-1; 7 positions agree with TRBD1. Germline CDR1 is MGHDK and CDR2 is SYGVNS. The CDR3 covers 13 residues.

The chain couples TRBV27 to TRBJ1-1; D is perhaps TRBD1 (6 bases). The CDR3 sequence is 13 residues long. CDR1 and CDR2 (germline): MNHEY, SMNVEV (reference sequence). The V and J ends lost 5 bases and 1 base respectively, with 8 bases between them. The CDR3 spells CASSLQGNTEAFF. The CDR3 bases are TGTGCCAGCAGTCTACAGGGGAACACTGAAGCTTTCTTT.

The rearrangement uses TRBV2 and TRBJ1-5, with D perhaps matching TRBD1 (5 bases). The germline gives CDR1 SNHLY, CDR2 FYNNEI. The CDR3 length is 13 residues. V was clipped by 4 bases and J by 5 bases, with 9 bases between them. The CDR3 nucleotides read TGTGCCAGCAGTGTAGACAGAGATCAGCCCCAGCATTTT. Protein: CASSVDRDQPQHF. Combining the CDR3 with reference TRBV2 and TRBJ1-5 gives the whole variable domain EPEVTQTPSHQVTQMGQEVILRCVPISNHLYFYWYRQILGQKVEFLVSFYNNEISEKSEIFDDQFSVERPDGSNFTLKIRSTKLEDSAMYFCASSVDRDQPQHFGDGTRLSIL.

This clone has just one count. The V and J genes are TRBV7-2 and TRBJ2-2; 8 bases map to TRBD2. The CDR3 runs to 15 residues. Germline CDR1 is SGHTA and CDR2 is FQGNSA. After removal of 6 bases from V and 8 bases from J, the junction contained 11 bases not matched to a gene. The CDR3: CASRNSGAGSGELFF. DNA of the CDR3: TGTGCCAGCAGGAATAGCGGGGCGGGGTCGGGGGAGCTGTTTTTT.

CDR3 DNA sequence: TGTGCCAGCAGCCAGGGAAGCGGGGAGGTCAGTGAGCAGTTCTTC. Amino acid sequence: CASSQGSGEVSEQFF. The chain is built from TRBV4-2 and TRBJ2-1, with 7 bases aligning to TRBD2. Trimming removed 3 bases from V and 9 bases from J; junction bases left unmatched: 11. The germline CDR1 and CDR2 sequences are LGHNA and YNFKEQ. This CDR3 is 15 amino acids long.

The chain is built from TRBV9 and TRBJ2-1; 14 bases line up with TRBD2. Germline CDR1 reads SGDLS; CDR2 reads YYNGEE. The V and J ends lost 1 base and 8 bases, in that order; junction bases with no gene match: 5. The CDR3 runs to 16 residues. The CDR3 sequence is CASSVLGTSGGYEQFF. CDR3 nucleotide sequence: TGTGCCAGCAGCGTACTCGGGACTAGCGGGGGTTATGAGCAGTTCTTC.

The chain links TRBV6-5 to TRBJ2-7, with D tentatively TRBD1 (6 bases). This CDR3 comprises 13 residues. V lost 2 bases, J lost 7 bases, and 12 bases lay in between. The V gene's germline CDR1 is MNHEY and CDR2 SVGAGI. As DNA, the CDR3 is TGTGCCAGCAGTTACGACAGGCTGGGAGAGCAGTACTTC. It is translated as CASSYDRLGEQYF.

This chain uses TRBV6-5 with TRBJ2-7, with 7 bases matching TRBD1. Germline values: CDR1 MNHEY, CDR2 SVGAGI. V dropped 5 bases and J dropped 6; count of bases not matched to a gene: 4. The CDR3 is 12 residues long. In DNA, the CDR3 is TGTGCCAGCAGTCGACAGGGCCGCGAGCAGTACTTC. Amino acids: CASSRQGREQYF.

This clone was detected a few times. The genes are TRBV19 and TRBJ1-2, with 8 nucleotides matching TRBD1. CDR1 is LNHDA, CDR2 SQIVND, per germline (reference sequence). The CDR3 totals 15 residues. J gave up 7 bases and V 2 bases, and 9 bases lay outside the gene matches. The CDR3 spells CASSINVAGGLGYTF. CDR3 nucleotides: TGTGCCAGTAGTATAAATGTAGCAGGGGGCCTTGGCTACACCTTC.

The rearrangement joins TRBV5-6 to TRBJ1-4; D may be TRBD1 (6 bases). The CDR3 loop spans 15 amino acids. The germline V gene encodes CDR1 SGHDT and CDR2 YYEEEE. The ends were cut back, 2 bases at V and 8 bases at J, with 16 bases in the middle. The CDR3 here is CASSFSPQGEEKLFF. CDR3 nucleotides: TGTGCCAGCAGCTTCTCCCCACAGGGAGAAGAAAAACTGTTTTTT.

This chain links TRBV7-2 with TRBJ1-1, with a weak D call TRBD1 (5 bases). Germline V lookup: CDR1 SGHTA, CDR2 FQGNSA. Trimming left V 8 bases short and J 0 bases short, with 10 bases between. CDR3 length: 13 amino acids. The CDR3 nucleotides are TGTGCCAGCTGGGGGGACCTGAACACTGAAGCTTTCTTT. It encodes CASWGDLNTEAFF.

The genes are TRBV10-3 and TRBJ1-3; TRBD1 is a possible D gene (5 bases). The CDR3 consists of 12 residues. Germline lookup yields CDR1 ENHRY and CDR2 SYGVKD. V was clipped by 4 bases and J by 7 bases, with 8 bases between them. CDR3 DNA sequence: TGTGCCATCAGTGGGGGCCCGAACACCATATATTTT. Its translation: CAISGGPNTIYF.

This clone has a handful of counts. The V call is TRBV29-1, the J call TRBJ1-1; D is uncertain. V gave up 7 bases and J gave up 4 bases, with 16 bases separating them. The CDR3 has 13 amino acids. CDR1 SQVTM and CDR2 ANQGSEA come from the germline V gene. In DNA form, the CDR3 reads TGCAGCGCCCGTAGAAGGGCGGGCACTGAAGCTTTCTTT. Translated, it gives CSARRRAGTEAFF.

The chain recombines TRBV19 with TRBJ2-7; D is perhaps TRBD2 (6 bases). Germline CDR1 and CDR2: LNHDA and SQIVND (reference sequence). V was pared by 5 bases and J by 9 bases, with 23 bases between. The CDR3 spans 15 residues. Written as DNA, the CDR3 is TGTGCCAGTAGTCCCAAACTCGGGGGTTTTCGGGTGCAGTACTTC. Translated, it gives CASSPKLGGFRVQYF.

The chain recombines TRBV10-3 with TRBJ2-1, with D possibly matching TRBD1 (6 bases). Germline CDR1 ENHRY, CDR2 SYGVKD. V was shortened by 9 bases and J by 7 bases, with 16 bases between the two germline ends. The CDR3 is 13 residues long. This CDR3 reads CAITKQGDNEQFF. The CDR3 DNA reads as TGTGCCATAACTAAACAGGGTGATAATGAGCAGTTCTTC.